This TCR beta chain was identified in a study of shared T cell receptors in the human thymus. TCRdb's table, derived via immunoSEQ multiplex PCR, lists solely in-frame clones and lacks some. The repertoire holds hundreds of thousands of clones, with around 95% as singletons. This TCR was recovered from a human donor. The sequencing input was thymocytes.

CDR3 in DNA: TGTGCCAGCACCGGGGACAGCGTATACGAGCAGTACTTC. It translates to CASTGDSVYEQYF. V usage is TRBV6-6 and J usage is TRBJ2-7; 7 positions agree with TRBD1. This CDR3 has 13 amino acids. The germline V gene encodes CDR1 MNHNY and CDR2 SVGAGI (reference sequence). After removal of 7 bases from V and 4 bases from J, the junction contained 7 bases not matched to a gene.